Below, one TCR beta chain is given with its context. Its target is unknown. Germline-derived CDR1 and CDR2 are MDHEN and SYDVKM. V was shortened by 4 bases and J by 3 bases, with 12 bases between the two germline ends. The CDR3 length is 14 residues. This sample is part of a study of OX40 agonist ivuxolimab in advanced cancers. At the level of the study: With ivuxolimab, an agonistic anti-OX40 (CD134) antibody, patients were treated. Patients receiving dose escalation had hepatocellular carcinoma, melanoma, renal cell or head and neck cancer.

Findings and limits, study-wide: CD8+ T cells averaged more expanded clones than CD4+.

Sequencing used immunoSEQ multiplex PCR; TCRdb keeps in-frame clones, though not all of them. The profile covers tens of thousands of clones, with approximately 90% appearing a single time and 18% taken by the ten largest. The TCR was taken from an adult with an advanced solid tumor such as melanoma, head and neck, liver or kidney cancer. V usage is TRBV28 and J usage is TRBJ1-1; D gene uncertain. Source: CD4+ or CD8+ T cells sorted from blood, taken in a trial of the OX40 agonist ivuxolimab. The CDR3 sequence: CASSSRRLDTEAFF. Here the CDR3 DNA reads TGTGCCAGCAGTTCCCGCAGGTTGGACACTGAAGCTTTCTTT.